The rows below give T cell receptor beta chains drawn from one sample of a study of blood T cell repertoires in COVID-19. Using immunoSEQ multiplex PCR, the repertoire was profiled, and TCRdb retains in-frame clones only, with some absent. The sample shows around 480,000 clones, around 89% of them seen only once. Sequencing was performed on peripheral blood. Source of these receptors: a woman aged 45-60 years with COVID-19, enrolled during active disease. The conserved cysteine and the conserved F or W are not part of the CDR3 here. D genes are given only for firm matches.

v_call	j_call	d_call	cdr3_aa
TRBV18	TRBJ2-3	TRBD2	ASSRTLLAGASNTDTQY
TRBV5-1	TRBJ2-3	TRBD2	ASSFTGLAPSDTQY
TRBV27	TRBJ1-5	.	ASTLSGHSNQPQH
TRBV30	TRBJ2-5	.	AWSVRETQY
TRBV5-1	TRBJ1-1	.	ASSYVVGSEAF
TRBV28	TRBJ1-2	.	ASSLSGRYGYT
TRBV5-5	TRBJ2-3	TRBD1	ASSWRDSQGASTDTQY
TRBV19	TRBJ2-3	.	ASSIETGTDTQY
TRBV19	TRBJ2-7	.	ASSMGALGRRQY
TRBV15	TRBJ2-7	.	ATSTYDTGHLDLKQY
TRBV11-2	TRBJ2-1	TRBD2	ASSLDLWTSGGAEQF
TRBV9	TRBJ2-5	.	ASSVDQRRGETQY
TRBV2	TRBJ1-2	.	ASSVSGRVYGYT
TRBV3-1/TRBV3-2	TRBJ1-1	.	ASGSDLNTEAF
TRBV5-6	TRBJ2-6	.	ASSWSSGANVLT
TRBV3-1/TRBV3-2	TRBJ1-5	TRBD1	ASSQGTGYSNQPQH
TRBV24-1	TRBJ2-6	TRBD1	ATSDLRTGGPGANVLT
TRBV11-2	TRBJ2-7	.	ASSSGWEQY
TRBV3-1/TRBV3-2	TRBJ2-1	.	ASSQENGAAYNEQF
TRBV5-6	TRBJ2-1	.	ASSSSGLGEQF
TRBV5-4	TRBJ2-7	TRBD2	ASSLYLAGTYEQY
TRBV30	TRBJ1-5	.	ACSERSGNQPQH
TRBV30	TRBJ1-1	.	AWILDVDRQGWTEAF
TRBV6-6	TRBJ2-2	.	ASSFLLGDTGELF
TRBV25-1	TRBJ1-2	TRBD1	ASSDRQGAGNYGYT
TRBV9	TRBJ2-2	TRBD2	ASKRGPNTGELF
TRBV30	TRBJ1-2	.	AWGRDFAYGYT
TRBV2	TRBJ1-2	.	ASRPEGDYGYT
TRBV5-1	TRBJ2-1	.	ASSLAWGPSNEQF
TRBV7-7	TRBJ2-5	TRBD1	ASSRDRKKETQY
TRBV6-5	TRBJ1-1	.	ASSPAEDTEAF
TRBV7-9	TRBJ1-5	.	ASSLGGYQPQH
TRBV6-2/TRBV6-3	TRBJ2-7	TRBD2	ASSPQTSGGDSYEQY
TRBV30	TRBJ1-1	.	AWSVQGRGDTEAF
TRBV28	TRBJ2-7	.	ASSRRPQGLEQY
TRBV5-1	TRBJ2-2	.	ASSLEAGAGELF
TRBV6-2/TRBV6-3	TRBJ1-3	TRBD1	ASSHRTGGSGNTIY
TRBV5-1	TRBJ2-3	TRBD2	ASSLTGTSGGLTDTQY
TRBV19	TRBJ1-4	.	ASSAGFGNEKLF
TRBV19	TRBJ1-1	.	ASTHRDIEAF
TRBV3-1/TRBV3-2	TRBJ1-4	TRBD1	ASSQRTGANEKLF
TRBV27	TRBJ1-1	.	ASSQPGLSLGAF
TRBV27	TRBJ1-5	.	ASSLLGASNQPQH